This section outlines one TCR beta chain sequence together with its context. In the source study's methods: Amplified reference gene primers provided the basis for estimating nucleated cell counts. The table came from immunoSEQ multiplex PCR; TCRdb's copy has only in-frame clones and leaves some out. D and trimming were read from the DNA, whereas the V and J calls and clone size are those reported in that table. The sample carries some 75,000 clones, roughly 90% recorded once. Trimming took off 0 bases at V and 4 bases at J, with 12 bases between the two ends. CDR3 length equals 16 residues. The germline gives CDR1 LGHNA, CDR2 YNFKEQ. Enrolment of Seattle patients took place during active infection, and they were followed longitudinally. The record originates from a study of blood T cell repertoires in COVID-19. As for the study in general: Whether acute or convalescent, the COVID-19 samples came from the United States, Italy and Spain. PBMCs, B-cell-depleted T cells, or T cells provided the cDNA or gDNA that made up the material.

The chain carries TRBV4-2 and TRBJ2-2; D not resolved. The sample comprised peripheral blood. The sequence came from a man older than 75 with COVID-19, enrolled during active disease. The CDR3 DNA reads TGTGCCAGCAGCCAAGATCAGGCCAGTTTCACCGGGGAGCTGTTTTTT. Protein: CASSQDQASFTGELFF.